The rows below give T cell receptor beta chains drawn from one sample of a study of radiation and T cells in renal cell carcinoma. The method was immunoSEQ multiplex PCR; TCRdb's version includes in-frame clones alone and lacks a portion of them. The table has approximately 110,000 clones, roughly 80% seen once. The source material was blood, sampled from a patient whose treatment included radiotherapy and nephrectomy. The receptor set was obtained from a woman in her sixties with renal cell carcinoma. Both conserved end residues are part of each CDR3. D genes are given only for firm matches. Only part of the rows carry a size: once, few, many, or a class if the clone is expanded.

V gene,clone size,D gene,J gene,CDR3 DNA,CDR3 protein
TRBV12-5,-,-,TRBJ2-1,TGTGCTAGTGCCCGCGGGGGCCACAATGAGCAGTTCTTC,CASARGGHNEQFF
TRBV28,-,TRBD1,TRBJ1-2,TGTGCCAGCACCTCCTTCGCAGGGGGCGTAGGTGGCTACACCTTC,CASTSFAGGVGGYTF
TRBV5-1,-,TRBD2,TRBJ2-5,TGCGCCAGCAGCTGGACTAGCGGCCAAGAGACCCAGTACTTC,CASSWTSGQETQYF
TRBV5-8,-,-,TRBJ1-5,TGTGCCAGCAGCTCATTCGACAGTCTCTCTCAGCCCCAGCATTTT,CASSSFDSLSQPQHF
TRBV5-5,-,TRBD1,TRBJ1-4,TGTGCCAGCAGCTCGTCCCCGACAGGGCGTCTTGAAAAACTGTTTTTT,CASSSSPTGRLEKLFF
TRBV19,-,-,TRBJ1-6,TGTGCCAGTAAGGAGAGAACCGGGAACTATAATTCACCCCTCCACTTT,CASKERTGNYNSPLHF
TRBV6-5,many,-,TRBJ1-2,TGTGCCAGCAGTTATAACTCAGGGGAGGACGGCTACACCTTC,CASSYNSGEDGYTF
TRBV28,few,-,TRBJ2-5,TGTGCCAGCAGTGATGCAGGGGAGTGGGGAGAGACCCAGTACTTC,CASSDAGEWGETQYF
TRBV29-1,once,-,TRBJ1-5,TGCAGCGTTACCACCGCCGGGGGTCCCTTATATAGCAATCAGCCCCAGCATTTT,CSVTTAGGPLYSNQPQHF
TRBV6-5,-,-,TRBJ1-1,TGTGCCAGCAATCTCGATCCCGGGGGGGGAGCTTTCTTT,CASNLDPGGGAFF
TRBV6-1,-,-,TRBJ1-5,TGTGCCAGCAGTGAAACTGGGATCAGCGTAAACCCTAGCAGGCCCCAGCATTTT,CASSETGISVNPSRPQHF
TRBV5-6,once,TRBD1,TRBJ2-5,TGTGCCAGCAGCCGTGACAGGGGAGAGACCCAGTACTTC,CASSRDRGETQYF
TRBV7-2,-,-,TRBJ1-1,TGTGCCAGCAGCTTAGGCGGGGGGACTGAAGCTTTCTTT,CASSLGGGTEAFF
TRBV7-9,-,-,TRBJ1-1,TGTGCCAGCAGTCCCCCCCGCGCTGGGAACACTGAAGCTTTCTTT,CASSPPRAGNTEAFF
TRBV29-1,-,TRBD1,TRBJ2-2,TGCAGCGCCGCGACAGGGGGCGAAACCGGGGAGCTGTTTTTT,CSAATGGETGELFF
TRBV2,-,-,TRBJ2-3,TGTGCCAGCCCCGAGGCAGGGGAGGCCACAGATACGCAGTATTTT,CASPEAGEATDTQYF
TRBV5-1,-,TRBD2,TRBJ2-7,TGCGCCAGCAGCGGCACGCCTAGCGGGGGGGCCTACGAGCAGTACTTC,CASSGTPSGGAYEQYF
TRBV2,-,-,TRBJ1-6,TGTGCCAGCAGTGAAACCAGCTCCTATAATTCACCCCTCCACTTT,CASSETSSYNSPLHF
TRBV18,-,TRBD1,TRBJ2-7,TGTGCCAGCTCACCAGAGACAGGGACCTACGAGCAGTACTTC,CASSPETGTYEQYF
TRBV5-1,-,TRBD1,TRBJ1-2,TGCGCCAGCAGCCCGACAGGGTTAGGTGGCTACACCTTC,CASSPTGLGGYTF
TRBV6-5,-,TRBD2,TRBJ2-5,TGTGCCAGCAGTTCGGATTACGCGGGGGACCAGACCCAGTACTTC,CASSSDYAGDQTQYF
TRBV15,-,-,TRBJ2-7,TGTGCCACCAGCAGGTTAGACAGGGCGGGGGGTGAGCAGTACTTC,CATSRLDRAGGEQYF
TRBV5-1,-,TRBD2,TRBJ2-1,TGCGCCAGCAGCACCCTGGCTAGCGGGAGTAACAATGAGCAGTTCTTC,CASSTLASGSNNEQFF
TRBV15,-,TRBD2,TRBJ2-1,TGTGCCACCAGCAGACCGGGACTAGCGGGGGCCACGTACAATGAGCAGTTCTTC,CATSRPGLAGATYNEQFF
TRBV5-1,few,-,TRBJ2-7,TGCGCCAGCAGCCGGACAGACTTGGAGCAGTACTTC,CASSRTDLEQYF
TRBV7-9,-,-,TRBJ1-4,TGTGCCAGCAGCTTAGTGAGCACGGCGAATGAAAAACTGTTTTTT,CASSLVSTANEKLFF
TRBV7-9,-,-,TRBJ2-3,TGTGCCAGCAGCTTGGAGGGAACAGATACGCAGTATTTT,CASSLEGTDTQYF
TRBV11-3,-,-,TRBJ2-2,TGTGCCAGCAGCTTAGGGGGTCCCGGGGAGCTGTTTTTT,CASSLGGPGELFF
TRBV5-1,-,-,TRBJ2-7,TGCGCCAGCAGCCCGGTGGGACCCCCCTACGAGCAGTACTTC,CASSPVGPPYEQYF